The T cell receptor (beta chain) described here comes from a study of cytomegalovirus exposure and HLA in healthy donors. In the PCR, 60 Vbeta and 13 Jbeta primers were used. The method was immunoSEQ multiplex PCR; TCRdb's version includes in-frame clones alone and lacks a portion of them. In the table there are 200,000 or so clones, 75% to 80% of which are singletons. While unrecorded immune exposures were likely, the donors were nominally healthy when sampled. The sample taken for sequencing was PBMCs. This TCR came from a man in his late teens or twenties in good health and CMV-seronegative.

The CDR3 DNA follows: TGTGCCTGGAGGACAACAGGGGTAGGGAGTGAGCAGTACTTC. Its protein is CAWRTTGVGSEQYF. The rearrangement joins TRBV30 to TRBJ2-7, with 7 bases matching TRBD1. There are 14 residues in the CDR3. Germline loops: CDR1 GTSNPN, CDR2 SVGIG (reference sequence). Trimming cost V 3 bases and J 7 bases; bases outside gene matches: 12. Full variable domain (rest looked up from reference TRBV30 and TRBJ2-7): SQTIHQWPATLVQPVGSPLSLECTVEGTSNPNLYWYRQAAGRGLQLLFYSVGIGQISSEVPQNLSASRPQDRQFILSSKKLLLSDSGFYLCAWRTTGVGSEQYFGPGTRLTVT.